What follows is one T cell receptor (beta chain) and its context. No antigen is known for it. Losses at the gene ends were 6 bases for V and 5 bases for J; bases not matched to a gene: 7. The germline CDR1 and CDR2 sequences are DFQATT and SNEGSKA (reference sequence). This CDR3 has 13 residues. This sample is part of a study of blood T cells in healthy people across ages. Donors each provided around 10 milliliters of peripheral blood. Samples each had at least 5.5 micrograms of total RNA extracted. Primed by a sample-barcoded 5' primer and a J-beta primer mix, a second PCR proceeded for 7 to 11 cycles. From each sample, at least 3 million paired-end reads containing CDR3 were obtained. TCRdb redid the calling of the 5' RACE reads with MiXCR, one entry per CDR3 protein. The profile shows hundreds of thousands of distinct CDR3 sequences, over 45% of them singletons. Whole-study results and caveats: Across the age range, TCR beta diversity per million T cells fell in a roughly linear way.

The receptor was derived from a woman aged 55-70 years in good health. The V and J genes are TRBV20-1 and TRBJ2-3; 8 nucleotides align to TRBD2. Sequenced input: blood. CDR3 coding DNA: TGCAGTGCCGTAAAAGCGGGAGTAGATACGCAGTATTTT. Translation: CSAVKAGVDTQYF.